Following are 29 T cell receptor beta chains from one sample sequenced in a study of follicular helper T cells after annual influenza vaccination. Described time point: 2014-2015 season, pre-vaccination. The method was immunoSEQ multiplex PCR; TCRdb's version includes in-frame clones alone and lacks a portion of them. This sample has about 2,500 clones, with 70% to 90% found just once. The sample was CXCR5+ CD38+ circulating T follicular helper cells from blood, taken on the day of influenza vaccination. The subset here: circulating Tfh, non-naive CD4+CXCR5+PD-1+ (ICOS+CD38+ or ICOS-CD38-). These receptors originate from an adult who received the influenza vaccine.

V usage is TRBV2 and J usage is TRBJ2-3; TRBD2 matches at 13 bases. V lost 6 bases to trimming and J lost 6 bases; unmatched junction nucleotides: 15. CDR1 and CDR2 from the germline V gene are SNHLY and FYNNEI. The CDR3 contains 18 residues. CDR3 sequence: CASRFGSRGLAGRDTQYF. The CDR3 coding sequence is TGTGCCAGCAGATTTGGGAGTCGGGGACTAGCGGGGAGGGATACGCAGTATTTT.

The V gene is TRBV6-6, the J gene TRBJ2-2; TRBD1 matches 10 bases. In germline, CDR1 is MNHNY, CDR2 SVGAGI (reference sequence). Losses at the gene ends were 7 bases for V and 7 bases for J; bases not matched to a gene: 6. The CDR3 is 14 amino acids. The CDR3 reads CASKGTGADGELFF. CDR3 coding DNA: TGTGCCAGCAAGGGGACAGGGGCTGACGGGGAGCTGTTTTTT.

V is TRBV19 and J is TRBJ2-3; 9 nucleotides agree with TRBD2. With 4 bases clipped from V and 0 bases from J, the junction kept 2 bases outside the gene matches. The CDR3 extends over 15 amino acids. Germline-derived CDR1 and CDR2 are LNHDA and SQIVND (reference sequence). The CDR3 bases are TGTGCCAGTAGTACTACTAGCGGGAGCACAGATACGCAGTATTTT. Its translation is CASSTTSGSTDTQYF.

This chain connects TRBV5-4 to TRBJ2-1, with 10 bases that match TRBD2. V trimming: 3 bases; J trimming: 10 bases; junction bases outside the gene matches: 4. Germline values: CDR1 SGHNT, CDR2 YYREEE (reference sequence). The CDR3 sequence is 13 residues long. The CDR3 nucleotides are TGTGCCAGCAGCTCCCCGGGACTAGCGGAGCAGTTCTTC. Residues: CASSSPGLAEQFF.

The CDR3 region has the DNA TGTGCCAGTAGTATTGATAGGGGGCTAGCCTACGAGCAGTACTTC. This gives the protein CASSIDRGLAYEQYF. This chain links TRBV19 with TRBJ2-7; 7 bases fit TRBD1. V gave up 3 bases and J gave up 2 bases; unmatched junction bases: 7. The CDR3 has 15 amino acids. Per the germline V gene, CDR1 is LNHDA and CDR2 is SQIVND (reference sequence).

The chain has TRBV7-2 and TRBJ2-5; the D is unclear. Trimming removed 3 bases at V and 5 bases at J, with 13 bases between. Germline lookup yields CDR1 SGHTA and CDR2 FQGNSA. The length of the CDR3 is 14 residues. CDR3 in amino acids: CASSFQLVSETQYF. CDR3 DNA sequence: TGTGCCAGCAGCTTCCAGTTGGTCTCGGAGACCCAGTACTTC.

The rearrangement links TRBV7-9 to TRBJ2-7, with TRBD1 matching 7 bases. CDR1 is SEHNR and CDR2 is FQNEAQ in the germline V gene (reference sequence). CDR3 length: 14 residues. V lost 7 bases, J lost 2 bases, and 8 bases stayed unmatched. CDR3 protein: CASTRGTAAYEQYF. CDR3 bases: TGTGCCAGCACCAGAGGGACAGCAGCCTACGAGCAGTACTTC.

The V and J genes are TRBV5-1 and TRBJ1-5; no reliable D call. The germline CDR1 and CDR2 sequences are SGHRS and YFSETQ. Trimming left V 4 bases short and J 2 bases short, with 13 bases between. The CDR3 has 15 residues. This CDR3 is CASSPGNLGNQPQHF. CDR3 bases: TGCGCCAGCAGCCCCGGGAATTTGGGCAATCAGCCCCAGCATTTT.

This chain joins TRBV6-5 and TRBJ1-1, with D possibly being TRBD1 (6 bases). The germline V gene encodes CDR1 MNHEY and CDR2 SVGAGI. Trimming stripped 6 bases from V and 8 bases from J, with 13 bases between. The CDR3 contains 12 residues. CDR3 protein: CASRGQKNEAFF. Here the CDR3 DNA reads TGTGCCAGCAGAGGACAGAAGAACGAAGCTTTCTTT.

This chain's CDR3 is CASSLFTGDNEKLFF. CDR3 coding DNA: TGTGCCAGCAGCCTATTTACAGGGGATAATGAAAAACTGTTTTTT. The V gene is TRBV5-5, the J gene TRBJ1-4, with 7 bases that match TRBD1. The CDR3 runs to 15 residues. Germline V gene data show CDR1 as SGHKS and CDR2 as YYEKEE (reference sequence). The trim removed 4 bases at V and 4 bases at J, leaving 7 bases unmatched.

The CDR3, as DNA: TGTGCCAGCAGCTTATCTGGGACAGTAGAAGATACGCAGTATTTT. This codes for CASSLSGTVEDTQYF. V and J are TRBV7-2 and TRBJ2-3; 7 bases match TRBD1. The CDR3 has 15 amino acids. Per germline, CDR1 SGHTA and CDR2 FQGNSA. V dropped 2 bases and J dropped 5; count of bases not matched to a gene: 7.

The chain is built from TRBV6-1 and TRBJ1-1, with D tentatively TRBD1 (5 bases). This CDR3 spans 14 amino acids. CDR1 and CDR2 (germline): MNHNS, SASEGT. V was clipped by 7 bases and J by 0 bases, with 12 bases between them. CDR3 DNA: TGTGCCAGCACGTACGGACATATGAACACTGAAGCTTTCTTT. Protein product: CASTYGHMNTEAFF.

The V and J genes are TRBV7-8 and TRBJ2-3; D not certain. CDR1 is SGHVS, CDR2 FQNEAQ, per germline. The CDR3 has 13 residues. Trimming took off 1 base at V and 1 base at J, with 3 bases between the two ends. The CDR3 DNA follows: TGTGCCAGCAGCTTAGGGCGCACAGATACGCAGTATTTT. Encoded protein: CASSLGRTDTQYF.

This chain connects TRBV5-1 to TRBJ2-1; 14 nucleotides match TRBD2. Germline V gives CDR1 SGHRS, CDR2 YFSETQ. The J segment lost 6 bases and the V segment lost 4 bases, leaving 3 bases of the junction unmatched. The CDR3 loop spans 15 amino acids. The CDR3 DNA reads TGCGCCAGCAGCGTGGGACTAGCGGGAGTCAATGAGCAGTTCTTC. The encoded protein is CASSVGLAGVNEQFF. Full variable domain (outside the CDR3, taken from reference TRBV5-1 and TRBJ2-1): KAGVTQTPRYLIKTRGQQVTLSCSPISGHRSVSWYQQTPGQGLQFLFEYFSETQRNKGNFPGRFSGRQFSNSRSEMNVSTLELGDSALYLCASSVGLAGVNEQFFGPGTRLTVL.

This sequence joins TRBV7-9 and TRBJ2-5, with a possible D match to TRBD2 (5 bases). Germline V gene sequence: CDR1 SEHNR, CDR2 FQNEAQ (reference sequence). V was trimmed by 5 bases and J by 5 bases, leaving 12 bases between them. The CDR3 sequence is 13 residues long. CDR3 loop: CASSLLRGETQYF. For the CDR3, the DNA is TGTGCCAGCAGCCTACTGCGAGGGGAGACCCAGTACTTC.

The chain combines TRBV9 with TRBJ1-6; 10 nucleotides align to TRBD1. The germline V gene encodes CDR1 SGDLS and CDR2 YYNGEE. The CDR3 runs 14 residues. The V and J ends lost 3 bases and 6 bases, in that order; junction bases with no gene match: 0. The CDR3 DNA sequence: TGTGCCAGCAGCGGGGACAGGGGTAATTCACCCCTCCACTTT. This encodes CASSGDRGNSPLHF.

This chain uses TRBV7-9 with TRBJ1-2, with D hard to call. V was cut by 7 bases and J by 4 bases, with 16 bases left in between. The CDR3 has 14 amino acids. Germline lookup yields CDR1 SEHNR and CDR2 FQNEAQ (reference sequence). The CDR3: CASIPDRVGYGYTF. CDR3 DNA sequence: TGTGCCAGCATCCCAGATCGGGTCGGCTATGGCTACACCTTC.

A few counts support this clone. This chain connects TRBV6-1 to TRBJ1-2; D is unresolved. Trimming left V 4 bases short and J 5 bases short, with 11 bases between. Germline lookup yields CDR1 MNHNS and CDR2 SASEGT. The CDR3 contains 13 residues. The DNA of the CDR3 is TGTGCCAGCAGTGTCAGTCCTCTGTATGGCTACACCTTC. It translates to CASSVSPLYGYTF.

The count of this clone is one. The V and J genes are TRBV28 and TRBJ2-5, with 8 bases that match TRBD2. Unmatched junction bases numbered 13, after V lost 5 bases and J lost 5 bases. This CDR3 is 16 amino acids long. Germline V gene data show CDR1 as MDHEN and CDR2 as SYDVKM. CDR3 sequence (DNA): TGTGCCAGCAGTGTCGGGACTAGTGGTTTCTGGGAGACCCAGTACTTC. It is translated as CASSVGTSGFWETQYF.

The V and J genes are TRBV7-9 and TRBJ1-3; unclear D gene. V lost 5 bases, J lost 0 bases, and 14 bases lay in between. Germline V gene lookup returns CDR1 SEHNR and CDR2 FQNEAQ (reference sequence). The length of the CDR3 is 16 residues. This chain's CDR3 is CASSPQTLGSGNTIYF. The CDR3 DNA reads as TGTGCCAGCAGCCCTCAAACTCTAGGCTCTGGAAACACCATATATTTT. The full variable domain, in which reference TRBV7-9 and TRBJ1-3 provide the parts outside the CDR3, is DTGVSQNPRHKITKRGQNVTFRCDPISEHNRLYWYRQTLGQGPEFLTYFQNEAQLEKSRLLSDRFSAERPKGSFSTLEIQRTEQGDSAMYLCASSPQTLGSGNTIYFGEGSWLTVV.

The chain is built from TRBV5-1 and TRBJ2-2; D unclear. The CDR3 length is 13 residues. Germline assignment: CDR1 SGHRS and CDR2 YFSETQ. Trimming left V 0 bases short and J 5 bases short, with 5 bases between. Here the CDR3 reads CASSLGLTGELFF. CDR3 nucleotides: TGCGCCAGCAGCTTGGGTCTTACCGGGGAGCTGTTTTTT.

This chain connects TRBV16 to TRBJ2-7, with D possibly being TRBD2 (6 bases). The CDR3 spans 14 residues. Germline CDR1 KGHSY, CDR2 FQNENV. Trimming removed 3 bases from V and 4 bases from J, with 13 bases in between. As DNA, the CDR3 is TGTGCCAGCAGCCACCCCGTGGCGGGATACGAGCAGTACTTC. Translated: CASSHPVAGYEQYF.

The sample holds one count of this clone. The chain recombines TRBV2 with TRBJ2-7; 8 bases fit TRBD1. V was clipped by 3 bases and J by 7 bases; unmatched bases: 14. The germline V gene encodes CDR1 SNHLY and CDR2 FYNNEI. CDR3 length: 16 residues. The CDR3 is CASSDLAGQARVEQYF. DNA for the CDR3: TGTGCCAGCAGTGATCTTGCGGGACAGGCGCGGGTAGAGCAGTACTTC.

This clone has more than one count but fewer than ten. This sequence joins TRBV10-3 and TRBJ1-1; 8 nucleotides line up with TRBD1. The CDR3 consists of 12 residues. Unmatched junction bases numbered 3, after V lost 4 bases and J lost 8 bases. In germline, CDR1 is ENHRY, CDR2 SYGVKD. CDR3 bases: TGTGCCATCAGTGCAACAGGGGGGGAAGCTTTCTTT. Protein product: CAISATGGEAFF.

This clone came up a few times. This rearrangement joins TRBV6-1 to TRBJ2-7, with 8 bases lining up with TRBD1. The CDR3 loop spans 13 amino acids. Germline V lookup: CDR1 MNHNS, CDR2 SASEGT. J gave up 3 bases and V 7 bases, and 5 bases lay outside the gene matches. The CDR3 DNA sequence: TGTGCCAGCAAGGGGACAGGTCACTACGAGCAGTACTTC. Translating it yields CASKGTGHYEQYF.

The chain uses TRBV5-1 and TRBJ2-4; 11 nucleotides agree with TRBD2. The germline gives CDR1 SGHRS, CDR2 YFSETQ. V shed 0 bases and J 6 bases; nucleotides not matched to a gene: 8. This CDR3 contains 17 residues. CDR3 protein: CASSLDVAGGRGNIQYF. CDR3 bases: TGCGCCAGCAGCTTGGATGTAGCGGGGGGGCGAGGAAACATTCAGTACTTC. Full variable domain (missing parts from reference TRBV5-1 and TRBJ2-4): KAGVTQTPRYLIKTRGQQVTLSCSPISGHRSVSWYQQTPGQGLQFLFEYFSETQRNKGNFPGRFSGRQFSNSRSEMNVSTLELGDSALYLCASSLDVAGGRGNIQYFGAGTRLSVL.

The chain uses TRBV5-1 and TRBJ2-1; D not resolved. The CDR3 extends over 17 amino acids. CDR1 is SGHRS, CDR2 YFSETQ, per germline. Trimming shortened V by 4 bases and J by 0 bases, and 17 bases separated the two germline ends. The CDR3 sequence is CASSARQTYGSYNEQFF. The CDR3 DNA reads TGCGCCAGCAGCGCCCGTCAGACTTACGGCTCCTACAATGAGCAGTTCTTC.

The J gene is TRBJ1-5, the V gene TRBV18; D may be TRBD1 (6 bases). Trimming left V 5 bases short and J 6 bases short, with 11 bases between. Germline V lookup: CDR1 KGHSH, CDR2 LQKENI. The length of the CDR3 is 13 residues. For the CDR3, the DNA is TGTGCCAGCTCATCAGGGGCGGTTCAGCCCCAGCATTTT. This codes for CASSSGAVQPQHF.

This clone came up a few times. The chain recombines TRBV30 with TRBJ1-3; no clear D. Germline lookup yields CDR1 GTSNPN and CDR2 SVGIG (reference sequence). This CDR3 has 11 amino acids. Trimming shortened V by 2 bases and J by 8 bases, and 7 bases separated the two germline ends. The CDR3: CAWSRRDTIYF. The CDR3 DNA follows: TGTGCCTGGAGTAGGCGGGACACCATATATTTT. Combining the CDR3 with reference TRBV30 and TRBJ1-3 gives the whole variable domain SQTIHQWPATLVQPVGSPLSLECTVEGTSNPNLYWYRQAAGRGLQLLFYSVGIGQISSEVPQNLSASRPQDRQFILSSKKLLLSDSGFYLCAWSRRDTIYFGEGSWLTVV.